A selection of T cell receptor beta chains follows, all from one sample in a study of T cell clones after liver transplantation. Clones were sequenced by immunoSEQ multiplex PCR, and TCRdb holds only the in-frame ones, with some missing. The top ten clones hold over 12% of a sample with tens of thousands of clones, roughly two thirds of them seen once. Material: CD4+ T cells from blood, obtained before liver transplant. The source of these receptors is a human donor who received a liver transplant. Each CDR3 is given with its conserved first and last residue. The D gene is left open where the match is weak.

d_call: NA
j_call: TRBJ1-6
v_call: TRBV28
cdr3_aa: CASKEEHNSPLHF
cdr3_nt: TGTGCCAGCAAGGAGGAGCATAATTCACCCCTCCACTTT

d_call: NA
j_call: TRBJ1-2
v_call: TRBV19
cdr3_aa: CASSPGRVDYGYTF
cdr3_nt: TGTGCCAGTTCCCCGGGGAGGGTTGACTATGGCTACACCTTC

d_call: NA
j_call: TRBJ1-2
v_call: TRBV28
cdr3_aa: CASSLTEAYYGYTF
cdr3_nt: TGTGCCAGCAGTTTGACAGAAGCCTACTATGGCTACACCTTC

d_call: NA
j_call: TRBJ2-2
v_call: TRBV5-1
cdr3_aa: CASSPNRERTGELFF
cdr3_nt: TGCGCCAGCAGCCCTAACAGGGAGCGGACCGGGGAGCTGTTTTTT

d_call: NA
j_call: TRBJ1-3
v_call: TRBV4-1
cdr3_aa: CASSQDPGTTLPSGNTIYF
cdr3_nt: TGCGCCAGCAGCCAAGACCCCGGGACAACCTTACCCTCTGGAAACACCATATATTTT

d_call: NA
j_call: TRBJ2-2
v_call: TRBV5-1
cdr3_aa: CASSWRGGSDTGELFF
cdr3_nt: TGCGCCAGCAGCTGGAGGGGGGGGTCGGACACCGGGGAGCTGTTTTTT

d_call: NA
j_call: TRBJ1-4
v_call: TRBV28
cdr3_aa: CASSSPLGGATNEKLFF
cdr3_nt: TGTGCCAGCAGTTCCCCACTCGGAGGGGCGACTAATGAAAAACTGTTTTTT

d_call: NA
j_call: TRBJ1-2
v_call: TRBV21-1
cdr3_aa: CASSPLGVDGTAYHGYTF
cdr3_nt: TGTGCCAGCAGCCCCCTGGGTGTCGACGGGACAGCTTACCATGGCTACACCTTC

d_call: NA
j_call: TRBJ2-3
v_call: TRBV9
cdr3_aa: CASSVGGVSTDTQYF
cdr3_nt: TGTGCCAGCAGCGTAGGGGGAGTCAGCACAGATACGCAGTATTTT

d_call: NA
j_call: TRBJ1-4
v_call: TRBV14
cdr3_aa: CASSQEGGRRKLFF
cdr3_nt: TGTGCCAGCAGCCAAGAGGGGGGGCGGCGGAAACTGTTTTTT